One and the same sample provided the 2 T cell receptor beta chains below, sequenced in a study of T cell repertoires in cytomegalovirus infection. MiXCR was run by TCRdb on the reads, yielding one entry per CDR3 protein. The profile shows about 250,000 distinct CDR3 sequences, about 7% of them singletons. Sequencing was carried out using PBMCs. Receptors were obtained from a human donor in good health (CMV status not recorded). Some clones in this sample may be carry-over from other donors' samples.

This clonotype was observed many times. The chain recombines TRBV25-1 with TRBJ2-3; a weak D match, TRBD2 (5 bases). Germline assignment: CDR1 MGHDK and CDR2 SYGVNS. The V end was cut by 0 bases, the J end by 1 base, with 8 bases between. The length of the CDR3 is 15 residues. The CDR3 nucleotides read TGTGCCAGCAGTGAATATGAGGGAGGCACAGATACGCAGTATTTT. As protein: CASSEYEGGTDTQYF.

This clonotype appeared many times. The chain carries TRBV11-3 and TRBJ2-1, with 7 bases lining up with TRBD2. The CDR3 is 16 amino acids. CDR1 is SGHNT, CDR2 YENEEA, per germline. The ends lost 4 bases at V and 6 bases at J; junction bases unmatched: 12. Here the CDR3 reads CASSWNWEAGINEQFF. For the CDR3, the DNA is TGTGCCAGCAGCTGGAACTGGGAAGCGGGGATCAATGAGCAGTTCTTC.